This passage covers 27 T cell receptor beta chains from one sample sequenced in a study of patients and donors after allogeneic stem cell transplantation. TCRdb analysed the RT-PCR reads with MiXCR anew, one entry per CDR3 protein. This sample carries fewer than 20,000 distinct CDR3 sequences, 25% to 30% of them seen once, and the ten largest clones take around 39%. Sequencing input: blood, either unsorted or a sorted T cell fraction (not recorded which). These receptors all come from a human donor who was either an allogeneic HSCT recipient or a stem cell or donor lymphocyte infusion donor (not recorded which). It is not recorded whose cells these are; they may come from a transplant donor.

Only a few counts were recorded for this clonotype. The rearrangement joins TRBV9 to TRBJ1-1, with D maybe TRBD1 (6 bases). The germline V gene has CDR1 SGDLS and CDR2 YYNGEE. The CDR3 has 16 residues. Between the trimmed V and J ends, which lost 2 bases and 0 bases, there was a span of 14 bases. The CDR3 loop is CASSVSDRYMNTEAFF. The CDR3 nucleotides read TGTGCCAGCAGCGTTTCGGACAGATATATGAACACTGAAGCTTTCTTT.

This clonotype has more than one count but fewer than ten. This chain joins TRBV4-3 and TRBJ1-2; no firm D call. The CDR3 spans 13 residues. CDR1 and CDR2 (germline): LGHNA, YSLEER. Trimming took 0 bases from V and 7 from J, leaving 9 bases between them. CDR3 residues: CASSQDRPSGYTF. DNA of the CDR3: TGCGCCAGCAGCCAAGATCGACCCAGTGGCTACACCTTC.

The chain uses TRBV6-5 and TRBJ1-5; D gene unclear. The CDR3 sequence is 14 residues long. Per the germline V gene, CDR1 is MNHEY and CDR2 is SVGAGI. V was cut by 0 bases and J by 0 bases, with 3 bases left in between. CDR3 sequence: CASSYSGSNQPQHF. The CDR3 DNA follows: TGTGCCAGCAGTTACTCCGGTAGCAATCAGCCCCAGCATTTT.

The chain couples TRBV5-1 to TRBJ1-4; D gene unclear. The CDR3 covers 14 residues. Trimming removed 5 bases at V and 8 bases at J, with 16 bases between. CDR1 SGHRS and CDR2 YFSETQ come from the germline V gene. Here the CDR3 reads CASRLHPVREKLFF. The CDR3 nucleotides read TGCGCCAGCAGACTTCACCCAGTGAGGGAAAAACTGTTTTTT.

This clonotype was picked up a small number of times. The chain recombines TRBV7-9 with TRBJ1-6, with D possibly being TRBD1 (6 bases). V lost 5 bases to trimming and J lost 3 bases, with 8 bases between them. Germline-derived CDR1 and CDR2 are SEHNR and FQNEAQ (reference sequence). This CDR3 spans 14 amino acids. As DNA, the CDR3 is TGTGCCAGCAGCAGGGACAACTATAATTCACCCCTCCACTTT. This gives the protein CASSRDNYNSPLHF.

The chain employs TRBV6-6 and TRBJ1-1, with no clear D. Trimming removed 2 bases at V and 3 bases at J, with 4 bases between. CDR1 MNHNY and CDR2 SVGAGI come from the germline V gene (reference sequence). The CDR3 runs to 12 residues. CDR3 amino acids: CASSYLYTEAFF. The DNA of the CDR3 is TGTGCCAGCAGTTACCTTTACACTGAAGCTTTCTTT.

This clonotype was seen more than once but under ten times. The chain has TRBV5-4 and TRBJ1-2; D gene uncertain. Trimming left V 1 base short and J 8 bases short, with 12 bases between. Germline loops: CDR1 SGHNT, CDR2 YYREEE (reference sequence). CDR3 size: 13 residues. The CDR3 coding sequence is TGTGCCAGCAGCTTGCGCGGTAGTGGAGGCTACACCTTC. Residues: CASSLRGSGGYTF.

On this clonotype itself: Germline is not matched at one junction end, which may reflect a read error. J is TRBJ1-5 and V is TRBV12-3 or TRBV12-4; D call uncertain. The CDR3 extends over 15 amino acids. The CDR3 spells CASSPPGLMNQPQQF. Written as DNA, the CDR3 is TGTGCCAGCAGCCCGCCCGGACTGATGAATCAGCCCCAGCAATTT.

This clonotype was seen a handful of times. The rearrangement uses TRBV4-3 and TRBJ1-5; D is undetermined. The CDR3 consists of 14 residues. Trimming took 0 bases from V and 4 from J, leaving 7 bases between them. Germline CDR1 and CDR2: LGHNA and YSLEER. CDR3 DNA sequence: TGCGCCAGCAGCCAAGAGGGAAGGAATCAGCCCCAGCATTTT. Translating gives CASSQEGRNQPQHF.

This chain's CDR3 is CASSGGAYGELFF. CDR3 DNA: TGCGCCAGCAGCGGGGGAGCCTACGGGGAGCTGTTTTTT. V gene TRBV5-1 combines with J gene TRBJ2-2, with D perhaps given as TRBD1 or TRBD2 (5 bases each). In germline, CDR1 is SGHRS, CDR2 YFSETQ. V lost 4 bases and J lost 7, with 11 bases in between. The CDR3 length is 13 residues.

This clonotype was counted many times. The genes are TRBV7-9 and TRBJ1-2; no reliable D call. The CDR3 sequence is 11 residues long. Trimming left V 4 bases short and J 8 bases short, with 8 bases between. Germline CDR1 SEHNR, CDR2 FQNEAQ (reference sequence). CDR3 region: CASSSARGYTF. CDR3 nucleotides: TGTGCCAGCAGCTCCGCCCGAGGCTACACCTTC.

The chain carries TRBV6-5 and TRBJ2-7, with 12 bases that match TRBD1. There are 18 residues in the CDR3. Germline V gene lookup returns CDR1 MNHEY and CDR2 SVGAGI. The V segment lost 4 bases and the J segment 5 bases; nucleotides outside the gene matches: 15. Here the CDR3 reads CASSSTGGTGGARNEQYF. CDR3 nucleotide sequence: TGTGCCAGCAGTTCCACTGGAGGGACAGGGGGCGCGAGGAACGAGCAGTACTTC.

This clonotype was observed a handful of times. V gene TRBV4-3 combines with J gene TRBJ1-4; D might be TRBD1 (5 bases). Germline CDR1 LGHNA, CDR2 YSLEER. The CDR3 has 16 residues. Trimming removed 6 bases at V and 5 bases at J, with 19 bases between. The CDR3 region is CASRRLTGEGNEKLFF. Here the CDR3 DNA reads TGCGCCAGCAGGCGCTTAACGGGGGAGGGGAATGAAAAACTGTTTTTT.

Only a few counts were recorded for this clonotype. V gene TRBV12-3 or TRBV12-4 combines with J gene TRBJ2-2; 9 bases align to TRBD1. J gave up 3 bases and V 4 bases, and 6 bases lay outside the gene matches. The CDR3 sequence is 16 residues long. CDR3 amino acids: CASSSPDRGYTGELFF. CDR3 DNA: TGTGCCAGCAGTTCTCCGGACAGGGGATACACCGGGGAGCTGTTTTTT.

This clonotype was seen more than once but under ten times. Here the CDR3 DNA reads TGTGCCATCAGTGCCTCATTGAGAGGCTACACCTTC. Its translation is CAISASLRGYTF. The genes are TRBV10-3 and TRBJ1-2; D not certain. CDR3 length: 12 residues. CDR1 ENHRY and CDR2 SYGVKD come from the germline V gene. The V and J ends lost 4 bases and 8 bases respectively, with 11 bases between them.

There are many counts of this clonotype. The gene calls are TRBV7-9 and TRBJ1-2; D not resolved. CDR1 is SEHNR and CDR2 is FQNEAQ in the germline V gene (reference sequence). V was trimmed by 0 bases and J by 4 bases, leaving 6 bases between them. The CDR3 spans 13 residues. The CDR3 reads CASSLAYLYGYTF. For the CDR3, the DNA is TGTGCCAGCAGCTTAGCGTACCTCTATGGCTACACCTTC. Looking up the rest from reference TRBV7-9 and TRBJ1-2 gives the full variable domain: DTGVSQNPRHKITKRGQNVTFRCDPISEHNRLYWYRQTLGQGPEFLTYFQNEAQLEKSRLLSDRFSAERPKGSFSTLEIQRTEQGDSAMYLCASSLAYLYGYTFGSGTRLTVV.

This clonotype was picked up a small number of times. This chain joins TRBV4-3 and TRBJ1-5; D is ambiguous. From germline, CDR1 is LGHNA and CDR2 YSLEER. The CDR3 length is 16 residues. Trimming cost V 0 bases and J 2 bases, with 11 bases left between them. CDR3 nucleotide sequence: TGCGCCAGCAGCCAAGATCTGGGTTGGGGCAATCAGCCCCAGCATTTT. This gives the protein CASSQDLGWGNQPQHF.

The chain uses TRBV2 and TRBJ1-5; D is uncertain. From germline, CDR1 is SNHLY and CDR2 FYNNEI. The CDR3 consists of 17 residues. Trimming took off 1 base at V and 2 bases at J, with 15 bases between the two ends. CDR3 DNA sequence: TGTGCCAGCAGTGAAGTCAGACCCATCCGCGGCAATCAGCCCCAGCATTTT. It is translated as CASSEVRPIRGNQPQHF. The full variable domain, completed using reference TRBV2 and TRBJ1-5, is EPEVTQTPSHQVTQMGQEVILRCVPISNHLYFYWYRQILGQKVEFLVSFYNNEISEKSEIFDDQFSVERPDGSNFTLKIRSTKLEDSAMYFCASSEVRPIRGNQPQHFGDGTRLSIL.

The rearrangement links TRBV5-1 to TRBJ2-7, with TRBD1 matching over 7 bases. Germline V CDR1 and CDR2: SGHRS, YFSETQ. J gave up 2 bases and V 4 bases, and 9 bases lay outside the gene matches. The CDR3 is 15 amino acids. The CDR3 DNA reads TGCGCCAGCAGCCACAGGGGCGCCTCGGCCTACGAGCAGTACTTC. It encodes CASSHRGASAYEQYF.

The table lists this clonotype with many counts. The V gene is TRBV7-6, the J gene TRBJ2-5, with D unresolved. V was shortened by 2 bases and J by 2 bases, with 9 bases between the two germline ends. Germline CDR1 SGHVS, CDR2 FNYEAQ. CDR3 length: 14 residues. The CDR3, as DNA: TGTGCCAGCAGCTTATCCCCAACTCAAGAGACCCAGTACTTC. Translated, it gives CASSLSPTQETQYF.

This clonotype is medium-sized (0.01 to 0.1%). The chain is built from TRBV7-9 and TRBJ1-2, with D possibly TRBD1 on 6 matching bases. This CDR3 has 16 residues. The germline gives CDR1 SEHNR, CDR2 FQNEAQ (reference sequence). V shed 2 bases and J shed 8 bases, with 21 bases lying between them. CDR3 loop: CASSLSGQGQADGYTF. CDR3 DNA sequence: TGTGCCAGCAGCTTATCTGGTCAGGGGCAGGCGGACGGCTACACCTTC.

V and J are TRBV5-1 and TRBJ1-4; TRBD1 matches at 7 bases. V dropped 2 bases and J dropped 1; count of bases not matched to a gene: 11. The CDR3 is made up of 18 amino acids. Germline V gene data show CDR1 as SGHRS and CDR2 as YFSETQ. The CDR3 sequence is CASSLEQGFVGTNEKLFF. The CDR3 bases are TGCGCCAGCAGCTTAGAACAGGGGTTCGTCGGAACTAATGAAAAACTGTTTTTT.

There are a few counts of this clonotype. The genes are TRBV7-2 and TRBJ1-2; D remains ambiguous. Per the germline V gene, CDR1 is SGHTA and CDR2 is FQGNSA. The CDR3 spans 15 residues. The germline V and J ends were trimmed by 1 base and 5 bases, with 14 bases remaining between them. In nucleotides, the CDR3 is TGTGCCAGCAGCTTAGAGCCAGACCCCTCTTATGGCTACACCTTC. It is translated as CASSLEPDPSYGYTF.

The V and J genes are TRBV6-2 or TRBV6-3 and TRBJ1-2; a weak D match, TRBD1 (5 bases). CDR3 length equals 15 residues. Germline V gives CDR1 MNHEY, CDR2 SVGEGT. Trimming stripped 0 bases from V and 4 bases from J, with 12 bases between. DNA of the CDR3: TGTGCCAGCAGTTACTCAAGGGGAACGAGCTATGGCTACACCTTC. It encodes CASSYSRGTSYGYTF.

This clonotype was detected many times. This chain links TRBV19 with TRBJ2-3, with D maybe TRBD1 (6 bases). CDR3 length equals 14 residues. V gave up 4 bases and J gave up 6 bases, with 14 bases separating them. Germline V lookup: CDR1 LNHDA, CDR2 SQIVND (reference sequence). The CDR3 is CASSTRQEEDTQYF. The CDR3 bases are TGTGCCAGTAGTACCCGACAGGAGGAGGATACGCAGTATTTT. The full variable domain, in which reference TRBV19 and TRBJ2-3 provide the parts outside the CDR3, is DGGITQSPKYLFRKEGQNVTLSCEQNLNHDAMYWYRQDPGQGLRLIYYSQIVNDFQKGDIAEGYSVSREKKESFPLTVTSAQKNPTAFYLCASSTRQEEDTQYFGPGTRLTVL.

CDR3 amino acids: CASSLGQGVDAFF. The CDR3 nucleotides read TGCGCCAGCAGCTTGGGACAGGGCGTTGATGCTTTCTTT. The chain couples TRBV5-1 to TRBJ1-1; TRBD1 matches 7 bases. Looked up from germline, CDR1 is SGHRS and CDR2 is YFSETQ. The CDR3 consists of 13 residues. V shed 0 bases, J shed 11 bases, and the junction held 7 bases outside the gene matches.

CDR3 residues: CASSLGDPGTEAFF. Here the CDR3 DNA reads TGTGCCAGCAGCTTAGGGGACCCGGGGACTGAAGCTTTCTTT. The rearrangement joins TRBV7-9 to TRBJ1-1; weak D call: TRBD1 (5 bases). The germline V gene encodes CDR1 SEHNR and CDR2 FQNEAQ (reference sequence). This CDR3 contains 14 residues. The germline V and J ends were trimmed by 1 base and 5 bases, with 11 bases remaining between them. Filled out from reference TRBV7-9 and TRBJ1-1, the complete variable domain reads DTGVSQNPRHKITKRGQNVTFRCDPISEHNRLYWYRQTLGQGPEFLTYFQNEAQLEKSRLLSDRFSAERPKGSFSTLEIQRTEQGDSAMYLCASSLGDPGTEAFFGQGTRLTVV.